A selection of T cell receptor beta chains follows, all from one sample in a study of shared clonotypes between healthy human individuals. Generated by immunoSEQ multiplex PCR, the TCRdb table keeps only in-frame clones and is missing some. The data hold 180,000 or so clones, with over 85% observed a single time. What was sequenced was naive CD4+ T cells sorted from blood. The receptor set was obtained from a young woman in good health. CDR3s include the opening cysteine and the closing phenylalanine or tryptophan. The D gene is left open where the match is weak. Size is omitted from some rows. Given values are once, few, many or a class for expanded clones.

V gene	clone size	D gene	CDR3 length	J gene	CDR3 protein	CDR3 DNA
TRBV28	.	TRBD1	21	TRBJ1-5	CASSNPGQGNSVENSNQPQHF	TGTGCCAGCAGTAATCCGGGACAGGGTAACTCCGTCGAGAATAGCAATCAGCCCCAGCATTTT
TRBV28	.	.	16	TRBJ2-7	CASSSHRWSMHYEQYF	TGTGCCAGCAGTTCGCACCGTTGGTCAATGCACTACGAGCAGTACTTC
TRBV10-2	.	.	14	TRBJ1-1	CASSEGGTNTEAFF	TGCGCCAGCAGTGAGGGGGGCACGAACACTGAAGCTTTCTTT
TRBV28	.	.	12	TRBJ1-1	CASSAGNTEAFF	TGTGCCAGCAGTGCGGGGAACACTGAAGCTTTCTTT
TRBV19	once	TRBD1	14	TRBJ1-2	CASSQDRGHYGYTF	TGTGCCAGTAGTCAAGACAGGGGTCACTATGGCTACACCTTC
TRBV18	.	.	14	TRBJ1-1	CASSPGRAGTEAFF	TGTGCCAGCTCCCCCGGGCGGGCTGGAACTGAAGCTTTCTTT
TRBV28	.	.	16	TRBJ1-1	CASSSPVGRGNTEAFF	TGTGCCAGCAGTTCCCCGGTGGGGAGAGGTAACACTGAAGCTTTCTTT
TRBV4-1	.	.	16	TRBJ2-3	CASSLSLSEAPHTQYF	TGCGCCAGCAGCTTATCCCTTTCCGAGGCCCCTCATACGCAGTATTTT
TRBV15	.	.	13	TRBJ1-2	CATSRETALGYTF	TGTGCCACCAGCAGAGAAACCGCTCTGGGCTACACCTTC
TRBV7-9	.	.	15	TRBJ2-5	CASSLAGTGQETQYF	TGTGCCAGCAGCTTAGCGGGGACTGGACAAGAGACCCAGTACTTC
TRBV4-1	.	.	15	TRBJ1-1	CASSPVPGQNTEAFF	TGCGCCAGTAGTCCAGTCCCGGGACAGAACACTGAAGCTTTCTTT
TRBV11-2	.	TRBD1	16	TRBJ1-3	CASSLGQGTSGNTIYF	TGTGCCAGCAGCTTAGGACAGGGGACCTCTGGAAACACCATATATTTT
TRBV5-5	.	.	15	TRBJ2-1	CASSQTGPSYNEQFF	TGTGCCAGCAGCCAAACAGGGCCCTCCTACAATGAGCAGTTCTTC
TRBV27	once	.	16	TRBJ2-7	CASSSLGLRVGNEQYF	TGTGCCAGCTCCTCTTTGGGCCTCAGGGTTGGGAACGAGCAGTACTTC
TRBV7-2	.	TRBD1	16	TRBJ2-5	CASSVASGTGVETQYF	TGTGCCAGCAGCGTAGCGTCGGGGACAGGGGTGGAGACCCAGTACTTC
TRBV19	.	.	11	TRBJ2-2	CASSKSGELFF	TGTGCCAGTAGTAAGTCCGGGGAGCTGTTTTTT
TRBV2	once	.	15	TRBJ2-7	CASSDMGRSSYEQYF	TGTGCCAGCAGTGATATGGGGCGGTCGTCCTACGAGCAGTACTTC
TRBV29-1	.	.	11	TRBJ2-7	CSVVTGYEQYF	TGCAGCGTTGTGACAGGCTACGAGCAGTACTTC
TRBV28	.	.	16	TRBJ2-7	CASSFNWLRSSYEQYF	TGTGCCAGCAGTTTTAATTGGCTGAGGAGCTCCTACGAGCAGTACTTC
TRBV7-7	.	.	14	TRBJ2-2	CASSLGGSGGELFF	TGTGCCAGCAGCTTAGGAGGATCTGGCGGGGAGCTGTTTTTT
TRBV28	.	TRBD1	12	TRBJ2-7	CASSRGTGKQYF	TGTGCCAGCAGCAGAGGGACAGGGAAGCAGTACTTC
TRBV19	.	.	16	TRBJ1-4	CASSIETTGLDEKLFF	TGTGCCAGTAGTATAGAGACTACAGGGCTTGATGAAAAACTGTTTTTT
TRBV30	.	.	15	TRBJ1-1	CAWSSPRFGNTEAFF	TGTGCCTGGAGTTCCCCTCGGTTTGGGAACACTGAAGCTTTCTTT
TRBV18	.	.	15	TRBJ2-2	CASSPLRESTGELFF	TGTGCCAGCTCACCATTGAGAGAATCCACCGGGGAGCTGTTTTTT
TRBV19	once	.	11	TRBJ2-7	CASSNTYEQYF	TGTGCCAGTAGTAACACCTACGAGCAGTACTTC
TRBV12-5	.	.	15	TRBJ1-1	CASGLNLQGTKEAFF	TGTGCTAGTGGTTTAAATCTGCAGGGGACAAAGGAAGCTTTCTTT
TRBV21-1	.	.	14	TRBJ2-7	CASSKVWDIDEQYF	TGTGCCAGCAGCAAAGTGTGGGACATAGACGAGCAGTACTTC
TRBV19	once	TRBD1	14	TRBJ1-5	CASSRQGVGQPQHF	TGTGCCAGTAGTCGGCAGGGGGTTGGTCAGCCCCAGCATTTT
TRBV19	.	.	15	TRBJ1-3	CASNTALAAGNTIYF	TGTGCCAGTAATACGGCGTTGGCAGCCGGAAACACCATATATTTT
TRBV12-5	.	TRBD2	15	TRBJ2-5	CASGHQTSGRETQYF	TGTGCTAGTGGTCACCAGACTAGCGGGAGAGAGACCCAGTACTTC